The 9 T cell receptor beta chains reported below all come from one sample, sequenced in a study of cytomegalovirus exposure and HLA in healthy donors. Primers included in the PCR were 60 Vbeta and 13 Jbeta primers. Measured with immunoSEQ multiplex PCR; TCRdb has only the in-frame clones, and not every one. The sample has fewer than 200,000 clones; 75% are singletons. Specimen: PBMCs. These receptors came from a woman in her 50s in good health and CMV-seropositive.

The chain links TRBV6-5 to TRBJ2-3; 9 bases are a match to TRBD2. The CDR3 runs 16 residues. The trim removed 2 bases at V and 2 bases at J, leaving 5 bases unmatched. Per the germline V gene, CDR1 is MNHEY and CDR2 is SVGAGI. The CDR3 coding sequence is TGTGCCAGCAGTTACATAGCTAGCGGGGACACAGATACGCAGTATTTT. It yields the protein CASSYIASGDTDTQYF.

With respect to this clone: Other nucleotide sequences in the sample specify the same CDR3. V is TRBV4-2 and J is TRBJ1-5; perhaps TRBD1 as D (5 bases). Trimming left V 0 bases short and J 7 bases short, with 16 bases between. The CDR3 loop spans 16 amino acids. Germline V lookup: CDR1 LGHNA, CDR2 YNFKEQ. In DNA, the CDR3 is TGTGCCAGCAGCCAAGATCTTTTTCGGGGGAACCAGCCCCAGCATTTT. Its protein product is CASSQDLFRGNQPQHF.

This chain uses TRBV10-1 with TRBJ2-1, with TRBD1 matching 9 bases. This CDR3 is 14 amino acids long. CDR1 and CDR2 (germline): WNHNN, SYGVQD (reference sequence). V was clipped by 8 bases and J by 8 bases; unmatched bases: 10. Here the CDR3 DNA reads TGCGCCAGCTCGCCGGGACAGGGTTTGGATGAGCAGTTCTTC. Protein sequence: CASSPGQGLDEQFF.

In its sample, this clone was seen a few times. The chain joins TRBV2 to TRBJ1-5; possibly TRBD1 for D (5 bases). This CDR3 is 13 amino acids long. Per germline, CDR1 SNHLY and CDR2 FYNNEI. Trimming removed 8 bases at V and 9 bases at J, with 17 bases between. CDR3 sequence (DNA): TGTGCCAGCGGGGAGGACACTTTAAGGCCCCAGCATTTT. Translating gives CASGEDTLRPQHF.

The chain links TRBV6-6 to TRBJ2-1; tentatively, D is TRBD2 (6 bases). Germline V gene data show CDR1 as MNHNY and CDR2 as SVGAGI (reference sequence). The CDR3 runs 14 residues. With 6 bases removed from V and 5 bases from J, the gap between germline ends came to 14 bases. The CDR3 loop is CASRKRVENNEQFF. The CDR3 DNA sequence: TGTGCCAGCAGGAAGCGGGTGGAAAACAATGAGCAGTTCTTC.

CDR3 DNA: TGTGCCAGCTCACCGGGGCGCTCCTACGAGCAGTACTTC. It encodes CASSPGRSYEQYF. The chain employs TRBV18 and TRBJ2-7; a weak D match, TRBD1 (5 bases). Per the germline V gene, CDR1 is KGHSH and CDR2 is LQKENI. The CDR3 totals 13 residues. V lost 3 bases and J lost 0, with 6 bases in between.

The table lists this clone with a count of one. The J gene is TRBJ1-4, the V gene TRBV2; 10 positions agree with TRBD1. CDR3 length equals 15 residues. Trimming at V came to 4 bases and at J to 5 bases, leaving 4 bases not matched to a gene. Germline CDR1 and CDR2: SNHLY and FYNNEI. In DNA form, the CDR3 reads TGTGCCAGCAGTGGACAGGGGGCTTCGAATGAAAAACTGTTTTTT. Translation: CASSGQGASNEKLFF.

This clone appeared a few times. The J gene is TRBJ2-1, the V gene TRBV30; possibly TRBD2 for D (5 bases). V was cut by 4 bases and J by 1 base, with 8 bases left in between. The V gene's germline CDR1 is GTSNPN and CDR2 SVGIG (reference sequence). The CDR3 is 13 residues long. This CDR3 reads CAWMDFSYNEQFF. DNA for the CDR3: TGTGCCTGGATGGACTTTTCCTACAATGAGCAGTTCTTC.

The V gene is TRBV2, the J gene TRBJ1-1, with a tentative D call TRBD1 (5 bases). Germline-derived CDR1 and CDR2 are SNHLY and FYNNEI. This CDR3 comprises 14 residues. Trimming pared 6 bases from V and 4 bases from J, leaving 15 bases between. DNA of the CDR3: TGTGCCAGCAGGCGGGGGGGTATGGGCACTGAAGCTTTCTTT. Translated, it gives CASRRGGMGTEAFF.